This T cell receptor beta chain was captured in a study of blood T cell repertoires in COVID-19. Background on the study: There were acute and convalescent COVID-19 samples, and they came from the United States, Italy and Spain.

Germline CDR1 and CDR2: MDHEN and SYDVKM. With 5 bases clipped from V and 7 bases from J, the junction kept 7 bases outside the gene matches. CDR3 length: 15 residues. The method was immunoSEQ multiplex PCR; TCRdb's version includes in-frame clones alone and lacks a portion of them. This sample carries around 50,000 clones, 80% to 90% of them seen once, and the ten largest clones take 1.4%. The sequence derives from a man aged 55-75 years with acute or convalescent COVID-19. Sequencing was performed on peripheral blood. V is TRBV28 and J is TRBJ1-6; 8 bases map to TRBD1. The CDR3 bases are TGTGCCAGCAGTCCTATTGACAGGGGCAATTCACCCCTCCACTTT. Residues: CASSPIDRGNSPLHF.